This TCR beta chain was retrieved from a study of vaccination and CD4 T cells after COVID-19. Looking at the study overall: Six male and four female convalescents took part, two of them Hispanic. Drawing of post-COVID samples took place a median 101 days after diagnosis (range 35 to 161).

Whole-study results and caveats: Among reactive clones from convalescent patients, a median approximately 86% appeared only post-vaccination.

Only one count was recorded for this clonotype. Antigen unknown. Sequencing of the DNA from cultured CD4+ T cells was carried out with the Oncomine TCR Beta short-read assay. MiXCR was run by TCRdb on the PCR reads, yielding one entry per CDR3 protein. The sample lists about 12,000 distinct CDR3 sequences, approximately 49% seen once, with more than 30% in the top ten. The germline gives CDR1 MGHRA, CDR2 YSYEKL. Trimming removed 5 bases at V and 8 bases at J, with 16 bases between. The CDR3 runs to 15 residues. Stated treatment: roughly nine-day PBMC culture with coronavirus spike peptide pools or control peptides (ViraFEST assay). By negative selection, CD4+ T cells were isolated once culture had run for approximately 9 days.

The J gene is TRBJ1-6, the V gene TRBV4-1; TRBD1 is a possible D gene (6 bases). The sequencing sample was made of CD4+ T cells from blood, cultured in vitro. The sequence came from a human donor who had recovered from COVID-19. The DNA of the CDR3 is TGCGCCAGCAGCGATCGACAGGCTCGGGATTCACCCCTCCACTTT. Protein: CASSDRQARDSPLHF.